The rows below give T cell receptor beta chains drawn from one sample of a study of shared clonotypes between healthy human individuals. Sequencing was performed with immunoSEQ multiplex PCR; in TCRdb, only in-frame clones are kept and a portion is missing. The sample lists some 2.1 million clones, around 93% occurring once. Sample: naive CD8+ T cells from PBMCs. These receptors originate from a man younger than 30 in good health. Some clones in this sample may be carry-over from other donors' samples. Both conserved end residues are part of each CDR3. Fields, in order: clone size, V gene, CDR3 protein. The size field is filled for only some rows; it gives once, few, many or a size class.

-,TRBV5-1,CASSSGREQYF
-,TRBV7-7,CASSLRVQETQYF
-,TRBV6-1,CASRTGTLAGGGYTF
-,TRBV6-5,CASSTKGNYNEQFF
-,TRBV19,CASSIQGNYNEQFF
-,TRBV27,CASNRGLAGGEQFF
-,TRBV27,CASTGTSIDTQYF
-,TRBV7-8,CASSFAGTSGSVEQFF
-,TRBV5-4,CASSLKRETYQETQYF
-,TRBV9,CASSPGLGETQYF
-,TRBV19,CASSILGGYSNQPQHF
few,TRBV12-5,CASGLTIGNTEAFF
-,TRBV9,CASSTGWGNQPQHF
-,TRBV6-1,CACRPHRGLVETQYF
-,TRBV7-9,CAWRQGSYNEQFF
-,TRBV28,CASSTVRGGPEQYF
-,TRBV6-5,CASASDRVPQETQYF
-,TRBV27,CASSLKSGQGFPEAFF
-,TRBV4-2,CASSQEFLAGRYQETQYF
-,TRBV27,CASSWREATGELFF
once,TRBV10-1,CASSPGTGSPHGTSATQETQYF
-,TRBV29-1,CSVVGEVTNYGYTF
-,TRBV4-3,CASSQVDRRGASYNEQFF
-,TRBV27,CASSPRDRSSYTF
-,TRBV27,CASSLRQGGNTEAFF
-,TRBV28,CASSRTSYEQYF
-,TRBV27,CASSSTPDSSYEQYF
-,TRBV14,CASSDRTVSYNEQFF
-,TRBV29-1,CSGLAGGPSYEQYF
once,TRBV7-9,CASSHPGQGKREQYF
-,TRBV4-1,CASSVTSPPGTGELFF
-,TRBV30,CAWSVGSYEQYF
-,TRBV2,CASSPTGNEKLFF
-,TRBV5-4,CASSFPGEKLFF
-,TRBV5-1,CASSLTSVNTEAFF
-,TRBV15,CATSREEGMIYGYTF
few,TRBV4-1,CASSQTGVEAFF
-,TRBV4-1,CASSPVVPVGVRSGYGYTF
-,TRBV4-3,CASSHSTGRGGRSTGELFF
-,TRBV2,CASSEYSGGLIDTQYF
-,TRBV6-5,CASSYGTGFSDEQFF
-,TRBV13,CASSPRLVGTDTQYF
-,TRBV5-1,CASSSGLAGGPLQETQYF
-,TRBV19,CASTDSRVGNQPQHF
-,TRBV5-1,CASSLVRDRAVEDTQYF
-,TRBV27,CASSSRNGNVYNEQFF
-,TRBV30,CAWSAKGSPLETQYF